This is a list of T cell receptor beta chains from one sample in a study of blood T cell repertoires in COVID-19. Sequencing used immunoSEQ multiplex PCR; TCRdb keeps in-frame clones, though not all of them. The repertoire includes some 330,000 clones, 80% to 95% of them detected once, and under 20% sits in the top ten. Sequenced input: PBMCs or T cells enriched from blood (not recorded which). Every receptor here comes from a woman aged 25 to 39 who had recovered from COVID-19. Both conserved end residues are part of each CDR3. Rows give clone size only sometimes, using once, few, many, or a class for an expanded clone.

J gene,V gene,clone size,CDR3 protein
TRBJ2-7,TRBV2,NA,CASVVGGRSAYEQYF
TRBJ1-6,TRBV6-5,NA,CASSLSQGSPLHF
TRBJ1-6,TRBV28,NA,CASSPPRMAPLHF
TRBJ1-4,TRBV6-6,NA,CASSPPPTGTNEKLFF
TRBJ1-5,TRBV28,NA,CASSADSYQPQHF
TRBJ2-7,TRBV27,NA,CASSRDRGAPTNYF
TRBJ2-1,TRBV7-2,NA,CASTPNGYPSVEQFF
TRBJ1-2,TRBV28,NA,CASQSGVVYGYTF
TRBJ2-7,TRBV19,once,CASSIGGGTSGSYEQYF
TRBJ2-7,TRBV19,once,CASSIGAGLYTQQYF
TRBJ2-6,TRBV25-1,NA,CASSPTGGGSGANVLTF
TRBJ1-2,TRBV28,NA,CASSLRDRDSGGYTF
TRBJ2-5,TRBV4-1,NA,CASSQLQGAGAETQYF
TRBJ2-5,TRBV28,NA,CASSRHQGQETQYF
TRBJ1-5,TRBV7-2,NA,CASSLTGNQPQHF
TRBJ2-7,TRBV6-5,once,CASRGQGSRSEQYF
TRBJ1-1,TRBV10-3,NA,CAISGREDTEAFF
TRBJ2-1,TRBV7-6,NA,CASSLAYSYNEQFF
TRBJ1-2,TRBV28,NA,CASSLTQGAVYGYTF
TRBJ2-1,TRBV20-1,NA,CSASTGGVMDEQFF
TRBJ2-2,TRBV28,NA,CASSFAEVTGELFF
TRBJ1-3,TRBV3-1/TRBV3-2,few,CASSPTGTGTGNTIYF
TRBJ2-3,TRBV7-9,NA,CASSLPVQGWGTDTQYF
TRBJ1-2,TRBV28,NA,CASSLVGGTDYGYTF
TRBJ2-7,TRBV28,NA,CASSFSYEQYF
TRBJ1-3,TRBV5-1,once,CASSLQGAGNTIYF